The rows below give T cell receptor beta chains drawn from one sample of a study of T-cell reconstitution after alpha-beta-depleted transplantation in children. MiXCR, run by TCRdb on the PCR reads, gives a single entry per CDR3 protein. The data show about 340,000 distinct CDR3 sequences, 10% to 13% seen once. This specimen consisted of PBMCs from the stem cell graft donor, obtained from the stem cell graft. These receptors came from a human donor who donated a stem cell graft to a child with acute lymphoblastic leukemia. Both conserved end residues are part of each CDR3. Each record gives: clone size, D gene, J gene, V gene, CDR3 protein, CDR3 DNA. A D gene is named only where the DNA matches it firmly. Size is stated for part of the rows, as once, few or many counts, or as a class when the clone is expanded.

abundance: many; d_gene: .; j_gene: TRBJ2-5; v_gene: TRBV5-1; CDR3aa: CASSLQGPQETQYF; CDR3nt: TGCGCCAGCAGCTTACAGGGTCCACAAGAGACCCAGTACTTC
abundance: many; d_gene: TRBD2; j_gene: TRBJ2-1; v_gene: TRBV6-5; CDR3aa: CASSRGLAGAVEQFF; CDR3nt: TGTGCCAGCAGCCGAGGACTAGCGGGAGCAGTTGAGCAGTTCTTC
abundance: .; d_gene: .; j_gene: TRBJ1-6; v_gene: TRBV7-3; CDR3aa: CASSLRVSLPSISYNSPLHF; CDR3nt: TGTGCCAGCAGCTTAAGGGTTTCTCTCCCCAGCATCTCCTATAATTCACCCCTCCACTTT
abundance: .; d_gene: TRBD2; j_gene: TRBJ2-1; v_gene: TRBV7-2; CDR3aa: CASDLAGVGNEQFF; CDR3nt: TGTGCCAGCGATCTAGCGGGAGTTGGGAATGAGCAGTTCTTC
abundance: many; d_gene: TRBD2; j_gene: TRBJ2-1; v_gene: TRBV5-6; CDR3aa: CASSLAGLAGVNEQFF; CDR3nt: TGTGCCAGCAGCTTGGCCGGCCTAGCGGGAGTCAATGAGCAGTTCTTC
abundance: many; d_gene: .; j_gene: TRBJ1-1; v_gene: TRBV5-1; CDR3aa: CASSPEHTGPEAFF; CDR3nt: TGCGCCAGCAGCCCGGAACACACAGGGCCCGAAGCTTTCTTT
abundance: .; d_gene: .; j_gene: TRBJ1-1; v_gene: TRBV21-1; CDR3aa: CASSKTVRAVWEAFF; CDR3nt: TGTGCCAGCAGCAAGACGGTGAGGGCAGTATGGGAAGCTTTCTTT
abundance: few; d_gene: TRBD2; j_gene: TRBJ2-1; v_gene: TRBV20-1; CDR3aa: CSARDEAGGWKVKNEQFF; CDR3nt: TGCAGTGCTAGAGACGAAGCGGGAGGTTGGAAGGTGAAGAATGAGCAGTTCTTC
abundance: few; d_gene: TRBD1; j_gene: TRBJ1-1; v_gene: TRBV5-1; CDR3aa: CASSLAGGYGTEAFF; CDR3nt: TGCGCCAGCAGCTTGGCAGGGGGCTATGGCACTGAAGCTTTCTTT
abundance: few; d_gene: TRBD2; j_gene: TRBJ2-1; v_gene: TRBV28; CDR3aa: CASGGGRARNEQFF; CDR3nt: TGTGCCAGCGGAGGCGGGAGGGCGCGGAATGAGCAGTTCTTC
abundance: .; d_gene: .; j_gene: TRBJ2-7; v_gene: TRBV4-1; CDR3aa: CASSQVDSPYEQYF; CDR3nt: TGCGCCAGCAGCCAAGTGGACAGTCCCTACGAGCAGTACTTC
abundance: few; d_gene: .; j_gene: TRBJ1-1; v_gene: TRBV6-2/TRBV6-3; CDR3aa: CASRYRMTEAFF; CDR3nt: TGTGCCAGCAGATACCGGATGACTGAAGCTTTCTTT
abundance: .; d_gene: TRBD1; j_gene: TRBJ2-7; v_gene: TRBV5-6; CDR3aa: CASSLDRQGPSSYEQYF; CDR3nt: TGTGCCAGCAGCTTAGATCGACAGGGACCTAGCTCCTACGAGCAGTACTTC
abundance: few; d_gene: TRBD1; j_gene: TRBJ1-3; v_gene: TRBV30; CDR3aa: CACPRGPDRAGNTIYF; CDR3nt: TGTGCCTGCCCCCGAGGGCCCGACAGGGCTGGAAACACCATATATTTT
abundance: .; d_gene: .; j_gene: TRBJ1-2; v_gene: TRBV5-1; CDR3aa: CASSQDRSYGYTF; CDR3nt: TGCGCCAGCAGCCAGGACAGAAGCTATGGCTACACCTTC
abundance: .; d_gene: TRBD2; j_gene: TRBJ2-1; v_gene: TRBV20-1; CDR3aa: CSASVGTSGILSSYNEQFF; CDR3nt: TGCAGTGCTAGCGTCGGGACTAGCGGGATCCTGAGCTCCTACAATGAGCAGTTCTTC
abundance: .; d_gene: .; j_gene: TRBJ1-5; v_gene: TRBV12-3/TRBV12-4; CDR3aa: CASSLKRAGRTDSNQPQHF; CDR3nt: TGTGCCAGCAGTTTAAAGCGTGCCGGGCGTACGGATAGCAATCAGCCCCAGCATTTT
abundance: .; d_gene: .; j_gene: TRBJ2-5; v_gene: TRBV29-1; CDR3aa: CSVAAASQETQYF; CDR3nt: TGCAGCGTGGCAGCGGCCAGCCAAGAGACCCAGTACTTC
abundance: .; d_gene: .; j_gene: TRBJ2-1; v_gene: TRBV5-1; CDR3aa: CASSLGVAVSSYNEQFF; CDR3nt: TGCGCCAGCAGCTTGGGGGTTGCGGTAAGCTCCTACAATGAGCAGTTCTTC
abundance: .; d_gene: .; j_gene: TRBJ2-7; v_gene: TRBV6-2/TRBV6-3; CDR3aa: CASSSVGGRPYEQYF; CDR3nt: TGTGCCAGCAGTTCTGTGGGAGGCAGGCCCTACGAGCAGTACTTC
abundance: .; d_gene: .; j_gene: TRBJ2-1; v_gene: TRBV19; CDR3aa: CASSIDGAGWDNEQFF; CDR3nt: TGTGCCAGTAGTATAGATGGGGCAGGGTGGGACAATGAGCAGTTCTTC
abundance: .; d_gene: .; j_gene: TRBJ1-2; v_gene: TRBV6-1; CDR3aa: CASSERDGGDYGYTF; CDR3nt: TGTGCCAGCAGTGAGAGGGACGGTGGTGACTATGGCTACACCTTC
abundance: few; d_gene: .; j_gene: TRBJ1-1; v_gene: TRBV20-1; CDR3aa: CSARGQQGNTEAFF; CDR3nt: TGCAGTGCTAGAGGTCAACAGGGGAACACTGAAGCTTTCTTT
abundance: few; d_gene: .; j_gene: TRBJ2-5; v_gene: TRBV5-1; CDR3aa: CASSLFGDREETQYF; CDR3nt: TGCGCCAGCAGCTTGTTCGGAGACAGAGAAGAGACCCAGTACTTC
abundance: .; d_gene: TRBD2; j_gene: TRBJ2-1; v_gene: TRBV12-3/TRBV12-4; CDR3aa: CASSWLAGGPYNEQFF; CDR3nt: TGTGCCAGCAGTTGGCTGGCGGGAGGACCCTACAATGAGCAGTTCTTC
abundance: .; d_gene: .; j_gene: TRBJ2-6; v_gene: TRBV5-1; CDR3aa: CASFDASGANVLTF; CDR3nt: TGCGCCAGCTTTGACGCGTCTGGGGCCAACGTCCTGACTTTC
abundance: .; d_gene: .; j_gene: TRBJ2-7; v_gene: TRBV23-1; CDR3aa: CASTSSGTNPYEQYF; CDR3nt: TGCGCCAGCACCTCCTCCGGGACAAACCCTTACGAGCAGTACTTC
abundance: few; d_gene: .; j_gene: TRBJ2-7; v_gene: TRBV4-3; CDR3aa: CASSQIKGGNYEQYF; CDR3nt: TGCGCCAGCAGCCAGATAAAAGGCGGGAACTACGAGCAGTACTTC
abundance: many; d_gene: TRBD2; j_gene: TRBJ2-3; v_gene: TRBV20-1; CDR3aa: CSAPKTSGSGDTQYF; CDR3nt: TGCAGTGCTCCAAAAACTAGCGGGAGTGGTGATACGCAGTATTTT
abundance: few; d_gene: .; j_gene: TRBJ2-2; v_gene: TRBV5-1; CDR3aa: CATYSEGGTTGELFF; CDR3nt: TGCGCCACGTATTCCGAGGGAGGAACCACCGGGGAGCTGTTTTTT
abundance: .; d_gene: .; j_gene: TRBJ1-1; v_gene: TRBV6-1; CDR3aa: CASSERVRGNTEAFF; CDR3nt: TGTGCCAGCAGTGAAAGGGTCAGAGGGAACACTGAAGCTTTCTTT
abundance: .; d_gene: .; j_gene: TRBJ1-1; v_gene: TRBV7-6; CDR3aa: CASSLGAMNTEAFF; CDR3nt: TGTGCCAGCAGCTTAGGGGCCATGAACACTGAAGCTTTCTTT
abundance: .; d_gene: TRBD1; j_gene: TRBJ2-7; v_gene: TRBV7-8; CDR3aa: CASSGSGTGAYEQYF; CDR3nt: TGTGCCAGCAGCGGATCCGGGACAGGGGCCTACGAGCAGTACTTC
abundance: many; d_gene: .; j_gene: TRBJ1-6; v_gene: TRBV20-1; CDR3aa: CSASPGNSPLHF; CDR3nt: TGCAGTGCTAGCCCCGGGAATTCACCCCTCCACTTT